This TCR beta chain originates from a study of cytomegalovirus exposure and HLA in healthy donors. Study-wide context: HLA-typed donors were the source of about 90 million unique TCRs held in an early data release.

Study results and limitations: Later on, an analysis found that several of the most significant clusters appeared to be linked to common viral pathogens, which included parvovirus B19. A prior analysis recorded that most TCR beta V segments were productive about 90% or about 30% of the time. A later analysis reportedly identified an Asian-associated ancestry cluster as carrying fewer N-insertions than the roughly 720-donor mean.

The germline gives CDR1 SGHTA, CDR2 FQGTGA. The CDR3 covers 13 residues. V was clipped by 1 base and J by 3 bases, with 6 bases between them. This clone was seen a handful of times. The target antigen is unknown. PCR used 60 Vbeta primers and 13 Jbeta primers. Assay: immunoSEQ multiplex PCR; the TCRdb copy retains only in-frame clones and omits some. The sample shows more than 95,000 clones, 12% of them seen only once. This TCR derives from a man in his forties or fifties in good health and CMV-seropositive. The V call is TRBV7-3, the J call TRBJ2-5; D is perhaps TRBD1 (5 bases). The specimen was PBMCs. In DNA form, the CDR3 reads TGTGCCAGCAGCTTAATCAGGGAAGAGACCCAGTACTTC. It specifies CASSLIREETQYF.